This entry lists 27 T cell receptor beta chains sequenced from one sample in a study of blood T cell repertoires in COVID-19. Clones were read by immunoSEQ multiplex PCR, and TCRdb kept only the in-frame ones, dropping some. This table holds roughly 40,000 clones, 85% to 95% found once. Sequencing used peripheral blood. These receptors all come from a human donor in a cohort sampled during active COVID-19.

This chain uses TRBV10-3 with TRBJ2-5; TRBD2 aligns across 8 bases. V shed 3 bases and J 1 base; nucleotides not matched to a gene: 7. The CDR3 consists of 16 residues. Germline CDR1 and CDR2: ENHRY and SYGVKD. The CDR3 DNA sequence: TGTGCCATCAGTGACCCGAGCGGGGGCCTCCAAGAGACCCAGTACTTC. It is translated as CAISDPSGGLQETQYF.

The J gene is TRBJ1-1, the V gene TRBV15; unclear D gene. CDR3 length: 14 amino acids. The germline gives CDR1 LNHNV, CDR2 YYDKDF (reference sequence). Trimming pared 0 bases from V and 7 bases from J, leaving 12 bases between. The CDR3 DNA is TGTGCCACCAGCAGAGATCTTTCGCCAGATGAAGCTTTCTTT. Translating gives CATSRDLSPDEAFF.

This clone was counted only a few times. The genes are TRBV2 and TRBJ1-1; 9 positions agree with TRBD1. The CDR3 extends over 15 amino acids. The junction had 12 bases not matched to a gene; V was cut back by 9 bases and J by 4 bases. Germline CDR1 reads SNHLY; CDR2 reads FYNNEI. The CDR3 coding sequence is TGTGCCAGTATACCTGCGGGGACAGGGCTCACTGAAGCTTTCTTT. This encodes CASIPAGTGLTEAFF. The variable domain in full, completed from reference TRBV2 and TRBJ1-1, reads EPEVTQTPSHQVTQMGQEVILRCVPISNHLYFYWYRQILGQKVEFLVSFYNNEISEKSEIFDDQFSVERPDGSNFTLKIRSTKLEDSAMYFCASIPAGTGLTEAFFGQGTRLTVV.

This chain connects TRBV30 to TRBJ1-6; the D is unclear. V was trimmed by 4 bases and J by 13 bases, leaving 11 bases between them. This CDR3 is 11 amino acids long. The germline V gene has CDR1 GTSNPN and CDR2 SVGIG (reference sequence). CDR3 in DNA: TGTGCCTGGATCTTCCAGTACCCCCTCCACTTT. It translates to CAWIFQYPLHF.

V usage is TRBV19 and J usage is TRBJ2-2; TRBD1 is a possible D gene (5 bases). Germline-derived CDR1 and CDR2 are LNHDA and SQIVND (reference sequence). The CDR3 is made up of 14 amino acids. V dropped 7 bases and J dropped 3 bases, with 12 bases sitting between them. The CDR3 DNA sequence: TGTGCCAGTATACGCGCCAGGGACACCGGGGAGCTGTTTTTT. This gives the protein CASIRARDTGELFF.

The chain uses TRBV15 and TRBJ2-3; D is possibly TRBD1 (5 bases). The germline V gene encodes CDR1 LNHNV and CDR2 YYDKDF (reference sequence). This CDR3 comprises 15 residues. V shed 0 bases and J shed 4 bases, with 11 bases lying between them. The CDR3 sequence: CATSRDGRGSDTQYF. As DNA, the CDR3 is TGTGCCACCAGCAGAGATGGTAGGGGTTCAGATACGCAGTATTTT. The variable domain in full, completed from reference TRBV15 and TRBJ2-3, reads DAMVIQNPRYQVTQFGKPVTLSCSQTLNHNVMYWYQQKSSQAPKLLFHYYDKDFNNEADTPDNFQSRRPNTSFCFLDIRSPGLGDTAMYLCATSRDGRGSDTQYFGPGTRLTVL.

The V call is TRBV28, the J call TRBJ1-5, with D tentatively TRBD1 (5 bases). Germline V lookup: CDR1 MDHEN, CDR2 SYDVKM. The CDR3 has 15 amino acids. Trimming pared 6 bases from V and 1 base from J, leaving 13 bases between. CDR3 sequence: CASRSMGQSNQPQHF. Written as DNA, the CDR3 is TGTGCCAGCAGGAGCATGGGGCAGAGCAATCAGCCCCAGCATTTT. The variable domain in full, with the rest retrieved from reference TRBV28 and TRBJ1-5, is DVKVTQSSRYLVKRTGEKVFLECVQDMDHENMFWYRQDPGLGLRLIYFSYDVKMKEKGDIPEGYSVSREKKERFSLILESASTNQTSMYLCASRSMGQSNQPQHFGDGTRLSIL.

This clone occurred once. The chain couples TRBV9 to TRBJ2-1, with D possibly being TRBD2 (5 bases). There are 16 residues in the CDR3. CDR1 and CDR2 (germline): SGDLS, YYNGEE. The V end was cut by 0 bases, the J end by 3 bases, with 13 bases between. Written as DNA, the CDR3 is TGTGCCAGCAGCGTAGAGGACTCTACCTACTACAATGAGCAGTTCTTC. Its translation is CASSVEDSTYYNEQFF.

The rearrangement joins TRBV19 to TRBJ2-1, with 9 bases identical to TRBD2. Germline V gene sequence: CDR1 LNHDA, CDR2 SQIVND (reference sequence). The CDR3 contains 15 residues. V gave up 3 bases and J gave up 4 bases; unmatched junction bases: 4. In DNA form, the CDR3 reads TGTGCCAGTAGTATCGGCGGGAGGGGGTACAATGAGCAGTTCTTC. Translated, it gives CASSIGGRGYNEQFF.

The J gene is TRBJ2-7, the V gene TRBV4-3; TRBD2 aligns across 8 bases. The CDR3 has 14 residues. Per germline, CDR1 LGHNA and CDR2 YSLEER. J lost 12 bases, V lost 0 bases, and 10 bases had no gene match. The CDR3 here is CASSQDAAGAPAYF. CDR3 coding DNA: TGCGCCAGCAGCCAAGATGCAGCGGGAGCCCCCGCGTACTTC.

The rearrangement uses TRBV6-5 and TRBJ2-7; a weak D match, TRBD2 (6 bases). This CDR3 region has 13 residues. From germline, CDR1 is MNHEY and CDR2 SVGAGI. V was cut by 6 bases and J by 4 bases, with 13 bases left in between. CDR3 sequence reads: CASRAGTQYEQYF. For the CDR3, the DNA is TGTGCCAGCAGAGCCGGGACTCAATACGAGCAGTACTTC.

V gene TRBV13 combines with J gene TRBJ2-1, with 11 bases aligning to TRBD2. Germline V gene lookup returns CDR1 PRHDT and CDR2 FYEKMQ (reference sequence). The CDR3 contains 16 residues. J gave up 9 bases and V 4 bases, and 11 bases lay outside the gene matches. CDR3 nucleotides: TGTGCCAGCAGCTCAGTTAGCGGGGGGGCAAAGGGTGAGCAGTTCTTC. It encodes CASSSVSGGAKGEQFF.

V is TRBV19 and J is TRBJ1-5; 7 nucleotides match TRBD1. Germline CDR1 LNHDA, CDR2 SQIVND (reference sequence). The junction had 5 bases not matched to a gene; V was cut back by 5 bases and J by 4 bases. This CDR3 contains 14 residues. This CDR3 is CASSRDRRNQPQHF. The CDR3 DNA follows: TGTGCCAGTAGTCGGGACAGACGAAATCAGCCCCAGCATTTT.

This chain connects TRBV6-5 to TRBJ1-4; no reliable D call. Germline CDR1 is MNHEY and CDR2 is SVGAGI. The CDR3 consists of 13 residues. V shed 0 bases and J shed 7 bases, with 6 bases lying between them. The CDR3 protein is CASSYSIGEKLFF. In nucleotides, the CDR3 is TGTGCCAGCAGTTACTCGATCGGTGAAAAACTGTTTTTT.

Concerning this clone itself: One end of the junction does not line up with germline, which may come from a read error. This sample also contains other DNA sequences that code for the same CDR3. V usage is TRBV6-4 and J usage is TRBJ2-4; a weak D match, TRBD2 (6 bases). The germline V gene encodes CDR1 MRHNA and CDR2 SNTAGT. This CDR3 spans 13 amino acids. The CDR3 nucleotides are TGTGCTAGCAGTGACTCGGCCACGGGACTCCAGTACTTC. Encoded protein: CASSDSATGLQYF.

This chain connects TRBV9 to TRBJ2-7; TRBD2 matches at 13 bases. The CDR3 is 15 residues long. In germline, CDR1 is SGDLS, CDR2 YYNGEE. J lost 4 bases, V lost 3 bases, and 4 bases had no gene match. The CDR3 sequence: CASSATSGGGYEQYF. In nucleotides, the CDR3 is TGTGCCAGCAGCGCCACTAGCGGGGGGGGATACGAGCAGTACTTC. Filled out from reference TRBV9 and TRBJ2-7, the complete variable domain reads DSGVTQTPKHLITATGQRVTLRCSPRSGDLSVYWYQQSLDQGLQFLIQYYNGEERAKGNILERFSAQQFPDLHSELNLSSLELGDSALYFCASSATSGGGYEQYFGPGTRLTVT.

The V call is TRBV5-6, the J call TRBJ2-6; 7 bases line up with TRBD1. Trimming cost V 2 bases and J 5 bases; bases outside gene matches: 7. This CDR3 is built from 16 residues. The V gene's germline CDR1 is SGHDT and CDR2 YYEEEE. CDR3 sequence (DNA): TGTGCCAGCAGCTTCGTAGGGGGCGGCCGGGCCAACGTCCTGACTTTC. This sequence encodes CASSFVGGGRANVLTF.

The DNA for the CDR3 is TGTGCCTGGAGTGTACGGGGTGGCTATGGCTACACCTTC. This translates into CAWSVRGGYGYTF. The chain couples TRBV30 to TRBJ1-2, with no clear D. Germline V gives CDR1 GTSNPN, CDR2 SVGIG (reference sequence). V shed 0 bases and J shed 4 bases, with 9 bases lying between them. CDR3 length equals 13 residues.

This clone was observed a few times. This chain joins TRBV9 and TRBJ2-1; possibly TRBD2 for D (6 bases). Trimming stripped 0 bases from V and 2 bases from J, with 9 bases between. The CDR3 runs 15 residues. Germline lookup yields CDR1 SGDLS and CDR2 YYNGEE. CDR3 sequence reads: CASSVEAGPYNEQFF. The DNA for the CDR3 is TGTGCCAGCAGCGTAGAGGCGGGACCCTACAATGAGCAGTTCTTC.

The chain links TRBV7-3 to TRBJ2-1, with 7 positions matching TRBD2. After removal of 0 bases from V and 6 bases from J, the junction contained 5 bases not matched to a gene. CDR1 is SGHTA and CDR2 is FQGTGA in the germline V gene. The CDR3 sequence is 15 residues long. As DNA, the CDR3 is TGTGCCAGCAGCTTAACCAGGACTAGTGGCAATGAGCAGTTCTTC. It yields the protein CASSLTRTSGNEQFF.

This chain joins TRBV5-4 and TRBJ2-5; 7 bases agree with TRBD2. CDR3 length equals 15 residues. Germline CDR1 reads SGHNT; CDR2 reads YYREEE (reference sequence). J gave up 0 bases and V 0 bases, and 2 bases lay outside the gene matches. The CDR3 sequence: CASSLVGGDQETQYF. The CDR3 DNA follows: TGTGCCAGCAGCTTGGTGGGGGGGGACCAAGAGACCCAGTACTTC.

This CDR3 is CASRQTGGRGEQYF. In DNA, the CDR3 is TGTGCCAGCAGACAGACAGGGGGCAGGGGCGAGCAGTACTTC. The chain recombines TRBV5-6 with TRBJ2-7; the match to TRBD1 covers 10 bases. Germline trimming cut 5 bases from V and 6 bases from J; bases unmatched to any gene: 8. Germline CDR1 and CDR2: SGHDT and YYEEEE. The length of the CDR3 is 14 residues. The complete variable domain, with remaining parts taken from reference TRBV5-6 and TRBJ2-7, reads DAGVTQSPTHLIKTRGQQVTLRCSPKSGHDTVSWYQQALGQGPQFIFQYYEEEERQRGNFPDRFSGHQFPNYSSELNVNALLLGDSALYLCASRQTGGRGEQYFGPGTRLTVT.

This clone appeared a single time. The chain links TRBV2 to TRBJ1-1, with unresolved D. Trimming stripped 8 bases from V and 0 bases from J, with 16 bases between. Germline values: CDR1 SNHLY, CDR2 FYNNEI. The CDR3 extends over 15 amino acids. CDR3 sequence: CASRLGASMNTEAFF. CDR3 nucleotides: TGTGCCAGCCGACTGGGTGCGTCTATGAACACTGAAGCTTTCTTT. Combining the CDR3 with reference TRBV2 and TRBJ1-1 gives the whole variable domain EPEVTQTPSHQVTQMGQEVILRCVPISNHLYFYWYRQILGQKVEFLVSFYNNEISEKSEIFDDQFSVERPDGSNFTLKIRSTKLEDSAMYFCASRLGASMNTEAFFGQGTRLTVV.

This chain links TRBV28 with TRBJ2-7; 11 positions match TRBD1. CDR3 size: 14 residues. Looked up from germline, CDR1 is MDHEN and CDR2 is SYDVKM. The J segment lost 3 bases and the V segment lost 6 bases, leaving 4 bases of the junction unmatched. The CDR3 DNA follows: TGTGCCAGCAGCACCGGGACAGGGGGCTACGAGCAGTACTTC. The encoded protein is CASSTGTGGYEQYF.

This clone was detected only once. The V and J genes are TRBV30 and TRBJ1-1; D possibly corresponds to TRBD1 (6 bases). The V gene's germline CDR1 is GTSNPN and CDR2 SVGIG (reference sequence). The V end lost 0 bases, the J end lost 3 bases, and 20 bases lay between the germline ends. The CDR3 loop spans 17 amino acids. CDR3 region: CAWSVPNSGVKDTEAFF. The CDR3 DNA reads as TGTGCCTGGAGTGTACCCAACTCAGGGGTTAAGGACACTGAAGCTTTCTTT.

V gene TRBV2 combines with J gene TRBJ1-1; the match to TRBD1 covers 7 bases. Per germline, CDR1 SNHLY and CDR2 FYNNEI. The CDR3 is made up of 13 amino acids. V dropped 6 bases and J dropped 6; count of bases not matched to a gene: 7. As DNA, the CDR3 is TGTGCCAGCAGCCCTAGACAGGGTTCTGAAGCTTTCTTT. It is translated as CASSPRQGSEAFF.

The V and J genes are TRBV7-3 and TRBJ2-1; 14 positions agree with TRBD2. V was clipped by 3 bases and J by 15 bases; unmatched bases: 10. Germline CDR1 and CDR2: SGHTA and FQGTGA. The CDR3 extends over 15 amino acids. CDR3 bases: TGTGCCAGCAGCTTTTTATCCGGGACTAGCGGGAGTTGGTTCTTC. It is translated as CASSFLSGTSGSWFF.